The 17 T cell receptor beta chains given below trace back to one sample, sequenced in a study of yellow fever vaccine responses in identical twins (dated by TCRdb to between 2017 and 2018). The library was obtained by RT-PCR. The listed sequencing device is Illumina HiSeq 2500. TCRdb reworked the public reads: Q25 trimming with fastp, MiXCR clone assembly, productive beta chains retained. Merged by CDR3 protein, the rows form single entries marked with the most common genes and DNA. This sample has around 16,000 distinct CDR3 sequences in its table, and roughly 80% of those were observed once. Of the sample, 1.8% is held by the ten largest clones. Sequenced material: T cells from blood (PBMCs), unsorted or a sorted subset (not recorded which), taken before or after yellow fever vaccination (not recorded which). These receptors all come from a woman aged 18-29 years who received the yellow fever vaccine. Donor details come from another sample of the same person, matched by shared clones.

V usage is TRBV6-2 or TRBV6-3 and J usage is TRBJ2-3; 7 positions agree with TRBD1. The length of the CDR3 is 13 residues. From germline, CDR1 is MNHEY and CDR2 SVGEGT. V lost 4 bases and J lost 7; bases outside the gene matches: 5. The chain's CDR3 is CASSLDRTYTQYF. The CDR3 nucleotides are TGTGCCAGCAGTTTGGACAGGACTTATACGCAGTATTTT.

V usage is TRBV2 and J usage is TRBJ2-1, with D maybe TRBD2 (5 bases). Germline V gene data show CDR1 as SNHLY and CDR2 as FYNNEI. Trimming stripped 7 bases from V and 4 bases from J, with 14 bases between. The CDR3 is made up of 14 amino acids. The CDR3 DNA reads TGTGCCAGCACCCGAATAGCGAGGTACAATGAGCAGTTCTTC. Protein sequence: CASTRIARYNEQFF.

The genes are TRBV15 and TRBJ1-1; TRBD1 is a possible D gene (5 bases). The V gene lost 0 bases and the J gene lost 2 bases, with 10 bases spanning the gap. This CDR3 has 15 amino acids. Germline V CDR1 and CDR2: LNHNV, YYDKDF (reference sequence). The CDR3 sequence: CATSRDQQGNTEAFF. In nucleotides, the CDR3 is TGTGCCACCAGCAGAGACCAGCAGGGAAACACTGAAGCTTTCTTT. Filled out from reference TRBV15 and TRBJ1-1, the complete variable domain reads DAMVIQNPRYQVTQFGKPVTLSCSQTLNHNVMYWYQQKSSQAPKLLFHYYDKDFNNEADTPDNFQSRRPNTSFCFLDIRSPGLGDTAMYLCATSRDQQGNTEAFFGQGTRLTVV.

This clonotype occurred a few times. The chain joins TRBV4-3 to TRBJ2-3; 7 bases are shared with TRBD1. This CDR3 spans 17 amino acids. The V gene's germline CDR1 is LGHNA and CDR2 YSLEER. V was pared by 3 bases and J by 5 bases, with 14 bases of the junction left unmatched. CDR3 protein: CASSQDLPGQLGDTQYF. CDR3 DNA sequence: TGCGCCAGCAGCCAGGACCTACCGGGACAGTTAGGAGATACGCAGTATTTT.

This chain joins TRBV20-1 and TRBJ2-7; D ambiguous. Per germline, CDR1 DFQATT and CDR2 SNEGSKA (reference sequence). The CDR3 is 14 residues long. The V end lost 1 base, the J end lost 0 bases, and 10 bases lay between the germline ends. The CDR3 DNA reads TGCAGTGCTAGAGTTAGCCACAGCTCCTACGAGCAGTACTTC. Translation gives CSARVSHSSYEQYF.

CDR3 sequence reads: CAMGTGGVDTQYF. The CDR3 DNA sequence: TGTGCCATGGGGACAGGGGGCGTAGATACGCAGTATTTT. The J gene is TRBJ2-3, the V gene TRBV10-3; 12 bases map to TRBD1. Germline V gene sequence: CDR1 ENHRY, CDR2 SYGVKD. Trimming removed 9 bases from V and 5 bases from J; junction bases left unmatched: 3. The CDR3 runs 13 residues.

The chain employs TRBV12-3 or TRBV12-4 and TRBJ1-5; D unclear. The V gene lost 5 bases and the J gene lost 9 bases, with 11 bases spanning the gap. This CDR3 is built from 12 residues. The CDR3 protein is CASSPPLGPQHF. The CDR3 DNA sequence: TGTGCCAGCAGTCCCCCCCTTGGGCCCCAGCATTTT.

About this clonotype itself: One junction end does not reproduce the germline sequence, and a read error may be involved. This sequence joins TRBV7-9 and TRBJ2-1, with 7 bases that match TRBD2. The CDR3 spans 16 residues. Germline loops: CDR1 SEHNR, CDR2 FQNEAQ (reference sequence). The CDR3 here is CASSRPSGAINKEQFF. The CDR3 DNA is TGTGCCAGCAGCCGACCTAGCGGAGCAATCAACAAGGAGCAGTTCTTC. The variable domain in full, completed from reference TRBV7-9 and TRBJ2-1, reads DTGVSQNPRHKITKRGQNVTFRCDPISEHNRLYWYRQTLGQGPEFLTYFQNEAQLEKSRLLSDRFSAERPKGSFSTLEIQRTEQGDSAMYLCASSRPSGAINKEQFFGPGTRLTVL.

This clonotype came up once. V gene TRBV4-3 combines with J gene TRBJ2-3, with a weak D call TRBD2 (6 bases). The CDR3 has 15 amino acids. The V gene's germline CDR1 is LGHNA and CDR2 YSLEER. The V and J ends lost 1 base and 3 bases respectively, with 11 bases between them. The CDR3 reads CASSQGGGITDTQYF. The CDR3 DNA is TGCGCCAGCAGCCAAGGGGGCGGGATAACAGATACGCAGTATTTT.

This clonotype appeared a few times. The rearrangement uses TRBV29-1 and TRBJ2-1; D uncertain. Germline CDR1 SQVTM, CDR2 ANQGSEA. V shed 4 bases and J shed 6 bases, with 10 bases lying between them. This CDR3 is built from 12 residues. CDR3 residues: CSVAVGFNEQFF. Here the CDR3 DNA reads TGCAGCGTTGCGGTAGGGTTCAATGAGCAGTTCTTC.

This chain joins TRBV30 and TRBJ2-5; D call uncertain. The CDR3 is 14 residues long. V lost 2 bases to trimming and J lost 1 base, with 11 bases between them. The germline CDR1 and CDR2 sequences are GTSNPN and SVGIG (reference sequence). CDR3 in amino acids: CAWSKGGVQETQYF. The DNA of the CDR3 is TGTGCCTGGAGTAAGGGCGGAGTCCAAGAGACCCAGTACTTC.

This clonotype appeared a single time. The gene calls are TRBV20-1 and TRBJ2-1; 7 nucleotides match TRBD2. CDR1 and CDR2 (germline): DFQATT, SNEGSKA (reference sequence). The CDR3 sequence is 15 residues long. Unmatched junction bases numbered 7, after V lost 5 bases and J lost 0 bases. The CDR3 is CSADNGGSSYNEQFF. The CDR3, as DNA: TGCAGTGCTGATAACGGGGGGAGCTCCTACAATGAGCAGTTCTTC.

The chain combines TRBV7-9 with TRBJ2-7, with D unresolved. The V end was cut by 6 bases, the J end by 3 bases, with 12 bases between. Germline CDR1 SEHNR, CDR2 FQNEAQ (reference sequence). The CDR3 runs to 13 residues. The CDR3 DNA sequence: TGTGCCAGCAGTTCCGGGTCCTTCTACGAGCAGTACTTC. Its protein product is CASSSGSFYEQYF.

The chain carries TRBV18 and TRBJ1-6; D not resolved. V was trimmed by 6 bases and J by 0 bases, leaving 9 bases between them. Looked up from germline, CDR1 is KGHSH and CDR2 is LQKENI. This CDR3 region has 15 residues. The DNA for the CDR3 is TGTGCCAGCTCGCGAGAGAGCTCCTATAATTCACCCCTCCACTTT. This translates into CASSRESSYNSPLHF.

This clonotype has just a few counts. The V gene is TRBV2, the J gene TRBJ2-3, with D maybe TRBD2 (5 bases). The V gene's germline CDR1 is SNHLY and CDR2 FYNNEI. V lost 7 bases and J lost 0, with 8 bases in between. The length of the CDR3 is 13 residues. The CDR3 spells CASNGGSTDTQYF. The CDR3 DNA follows: TGTGCCAGCAATGGCGGGAGCACAGATACGCAGTATTTT. Full variable domain (remainder filled in from reference TRBV2 and TRBJ2-3): EPEVTQTPSHQVTQMGQEVILRCVPISNHLYFYWYRQILGQKVEFLVSFYNNEISEKSEIFDDQFSVERPDGSNFTLKIRSTKLEDSAMYFCASNGGSTDTQYFGPGTRLTVL.

V usage is TRBV2 and J usage is TRBJ2-7; D is unresolved. Per germline, CDR1 SNHLY and CDR2 FYNNEI. The CDR3 spans 13 residues. V lost 4 bases and J lost 0, with 7 bases in between. CDR3 bases: TGTGCCAGCAGTGGCGACCCCTCCTACGAGCAGTACTTC. Its translation is CASSGDPSYEQYF.

The chain has TRBV15 and TRBJ1-2, with D unresolved. CDR3 length: 15 amino acids. In germline, CDR1 is LNHNV, CDR2 YYDKDF (reference sequence). V was clipped by 0 bases and J by 2 bases, with 10 bases between them. The CDR3 DNA follows: TGTGCCACCAGCAGAGATCCGAATACAAACTATGGCTACACCTTC. Protein product: CATSRDPNTNYGYTF.